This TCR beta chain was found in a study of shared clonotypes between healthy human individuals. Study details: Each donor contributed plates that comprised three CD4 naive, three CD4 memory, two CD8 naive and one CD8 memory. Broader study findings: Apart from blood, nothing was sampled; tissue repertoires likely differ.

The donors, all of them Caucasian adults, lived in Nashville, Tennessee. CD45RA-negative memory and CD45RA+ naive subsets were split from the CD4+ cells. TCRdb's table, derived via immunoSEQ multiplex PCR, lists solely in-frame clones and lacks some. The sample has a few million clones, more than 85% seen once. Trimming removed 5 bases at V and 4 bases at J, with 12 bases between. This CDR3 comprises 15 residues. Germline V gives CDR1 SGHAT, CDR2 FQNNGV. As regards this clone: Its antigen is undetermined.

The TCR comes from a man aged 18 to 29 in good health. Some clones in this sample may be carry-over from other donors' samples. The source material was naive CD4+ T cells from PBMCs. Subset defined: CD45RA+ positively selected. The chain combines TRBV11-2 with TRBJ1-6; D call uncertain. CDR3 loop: CASSPGNFYNSPLHF. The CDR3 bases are TGTGCCAGCAGCCCGGGGAACTTTTATAATTCACCCCTCCACTTT.